Reported below is one T cell receptor (beta chain). The antigen is not known. The source of the sample is a study of siplizumab effects on memory and regulatory T cells. General observations from the study: Naive or memory phenotype assignment was not possible for roughly 80-95% of proliferating CD4+ or CD8+ clones. The diversity of naive T cells seemed greater than that of memory cells, and their alloresponse contribution seemed major.

Assay: immunoSEQ multiplex PCR; the TCRdb copy retains only in-frame clones and omits some. The data show more than 85,000 clones, 92% seen once. Germline values: CDR1 PRHDT, CDR2 FYEKMQ (reference sequence). The CDR3 totals 15 residues. The V end was cut by 2 bases, the J end by 6 bases, with 16 bases between. The chain employs TRBV13 and TRBJ1-2, with D possibly being TRBD1 (6 bases). The TCR comes from a human donor in good health. The specimen was Tregs sorted from blood. The CDR3 sequence: CASSLYTGRLDGYTF. CDR3 bases: TGTGCCAGCAGCTTATATACAGGGCGATTGGATGGCTACACCTTC.